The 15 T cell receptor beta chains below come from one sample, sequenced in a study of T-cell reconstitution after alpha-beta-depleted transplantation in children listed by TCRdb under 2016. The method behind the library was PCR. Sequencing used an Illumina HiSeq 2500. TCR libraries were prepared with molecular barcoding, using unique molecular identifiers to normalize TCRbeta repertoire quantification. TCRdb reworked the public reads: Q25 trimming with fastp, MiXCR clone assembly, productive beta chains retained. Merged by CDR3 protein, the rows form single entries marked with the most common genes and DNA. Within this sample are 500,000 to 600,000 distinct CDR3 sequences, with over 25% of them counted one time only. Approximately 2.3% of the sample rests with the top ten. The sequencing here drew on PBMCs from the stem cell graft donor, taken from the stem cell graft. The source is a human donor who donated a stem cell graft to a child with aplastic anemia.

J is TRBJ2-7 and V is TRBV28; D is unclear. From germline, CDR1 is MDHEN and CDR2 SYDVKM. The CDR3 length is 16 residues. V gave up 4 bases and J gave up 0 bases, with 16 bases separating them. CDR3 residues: CASSSSLQILSYEQYF. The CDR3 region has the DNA TGTGCCAGCAGTTCTTCCTTGCAGATTCTCTCCTACGAGCAGTACTTC.

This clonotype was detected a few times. This CDR3 is CASSLASGSRYEQYF. The DNA of the CDR3 is TGCGCCAGCAGCCTAGCTAGCGGGTCGAGGTACGAGCAGTACTTC. V and J are TRBV5-1 and TRBJ2-7, with 8 bases fitting TRBD2. J was trimmed by 4 bases and V by 4 bases; bases with no gene match: 10. Germline V gene data show CDR1 as SGHRS and CDR2 as YFSETQ. The CDR3 runs to 15 residues.

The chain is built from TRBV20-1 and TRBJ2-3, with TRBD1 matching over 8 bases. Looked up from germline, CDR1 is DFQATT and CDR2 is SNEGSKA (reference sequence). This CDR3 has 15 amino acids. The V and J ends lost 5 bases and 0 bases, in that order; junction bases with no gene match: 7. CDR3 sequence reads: CSALRTGLSTDTQYF. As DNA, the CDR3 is TGCAGTGCTCTTCGGACAGGGCTGAGCACAGATACGCAGTATTTT.

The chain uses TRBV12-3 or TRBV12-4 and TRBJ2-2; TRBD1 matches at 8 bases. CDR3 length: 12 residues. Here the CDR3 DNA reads TGTGGTGACAGGGGCGACACCGGGGAGCTGTTTTTT. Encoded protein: CGDRGDTGELFF.

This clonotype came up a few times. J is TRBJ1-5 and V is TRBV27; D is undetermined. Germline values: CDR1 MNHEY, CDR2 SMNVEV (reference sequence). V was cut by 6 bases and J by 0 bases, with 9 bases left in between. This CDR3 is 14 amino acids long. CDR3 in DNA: TGTGCCAGCAGCATACGGGATAGCAATCAGCCCCAGCATTTT. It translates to CASSIRDSNQPQHF.

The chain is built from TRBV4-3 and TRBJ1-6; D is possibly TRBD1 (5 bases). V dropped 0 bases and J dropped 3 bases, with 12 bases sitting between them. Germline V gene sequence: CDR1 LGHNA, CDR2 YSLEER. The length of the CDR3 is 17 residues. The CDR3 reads CASSQDSGQLYNSPLHF. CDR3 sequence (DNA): TGCGCCAGCAGCCAAGATTCGGGGCAGCTCTATAATTCACCCCTCCACTTT.

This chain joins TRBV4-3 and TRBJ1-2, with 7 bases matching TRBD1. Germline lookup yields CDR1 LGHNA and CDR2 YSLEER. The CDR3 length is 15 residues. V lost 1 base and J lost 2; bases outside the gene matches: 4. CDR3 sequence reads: CASSQANRGNYGYTF. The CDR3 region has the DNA TGCGCCAGCAGCCAAGCTAACAGGGGAAACTATGGCTACACCTTC.

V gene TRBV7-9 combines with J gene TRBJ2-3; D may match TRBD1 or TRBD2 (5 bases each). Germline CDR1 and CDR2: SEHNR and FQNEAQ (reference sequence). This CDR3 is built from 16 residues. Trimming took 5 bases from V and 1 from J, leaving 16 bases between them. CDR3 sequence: CASSPPHGDGTDTQYF. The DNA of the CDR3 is TGTGCCAGCAGCCCCCCCCACGGGGACGGCACAGATACGCAGTATTTT.

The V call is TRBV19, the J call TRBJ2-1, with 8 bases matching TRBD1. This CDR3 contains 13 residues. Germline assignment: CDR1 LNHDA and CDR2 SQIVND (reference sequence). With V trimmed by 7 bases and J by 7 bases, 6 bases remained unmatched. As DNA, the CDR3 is TGTGCCAGTACTCCGGGACAGGTAAATGAGCAGTTCTTC. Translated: CASTPGQVNEQFF.

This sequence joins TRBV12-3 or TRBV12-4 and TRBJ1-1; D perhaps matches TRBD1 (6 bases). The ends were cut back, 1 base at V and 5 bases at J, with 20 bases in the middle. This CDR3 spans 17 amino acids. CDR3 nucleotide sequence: TGTGCCAGCAGTTTAGGCTGGGGAGTAGGGGGATATACTGAAGCTTTCTTT. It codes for CASSLGWGVGGYTEAFF.

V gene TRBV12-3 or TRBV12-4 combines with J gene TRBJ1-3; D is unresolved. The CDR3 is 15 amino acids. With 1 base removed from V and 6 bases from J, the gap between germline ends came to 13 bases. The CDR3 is CASSLGAGFENTIYF. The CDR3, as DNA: TGTGCCAGCAGTTTAGGTGCCGGGTTTGAAAACACCATATATTTT.

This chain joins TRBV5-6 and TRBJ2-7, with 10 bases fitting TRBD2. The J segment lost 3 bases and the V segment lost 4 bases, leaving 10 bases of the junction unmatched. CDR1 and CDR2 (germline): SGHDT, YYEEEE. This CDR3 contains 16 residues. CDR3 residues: CASSGGGRTSGYEQYF. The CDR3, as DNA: TGTGCCAGCAGCGGTGGGGGCCGGACTAGCGGCTACGAGCAGTACTTC.

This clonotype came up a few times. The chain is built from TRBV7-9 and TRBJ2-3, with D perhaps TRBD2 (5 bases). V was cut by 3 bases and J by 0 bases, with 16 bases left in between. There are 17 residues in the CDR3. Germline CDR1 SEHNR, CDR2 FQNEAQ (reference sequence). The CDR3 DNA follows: TGTGCCAGCAGCTTTCGGGGTGAACGGGGTAGCACAGATACGCAGTATTTT. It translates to CASSFRGERGSTDTQYF.

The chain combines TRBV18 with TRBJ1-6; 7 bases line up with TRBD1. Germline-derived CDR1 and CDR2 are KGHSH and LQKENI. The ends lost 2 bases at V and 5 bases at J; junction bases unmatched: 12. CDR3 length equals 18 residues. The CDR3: CASSPNAATGINNSPLHF. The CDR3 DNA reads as TGTGCCAGCTCACCAAATGCAGCGACAGGGATCAATAATTCACCCCTCCACTTT.

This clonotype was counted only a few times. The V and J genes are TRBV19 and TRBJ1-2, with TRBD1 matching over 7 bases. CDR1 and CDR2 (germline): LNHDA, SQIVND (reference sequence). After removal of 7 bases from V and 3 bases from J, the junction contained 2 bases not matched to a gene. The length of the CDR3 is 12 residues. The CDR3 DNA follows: TGTGCCAGTACTGGGACAGACTATGGCTACACCTTC. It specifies CASTGTDYGYTF.